These 2 T cell receptor beta chains were sequenced from one sample in a study of long-term antiretroviral therapy in people with HIV. The run of the v3.0 immunoSEQ assay was at survey level. Repertoires were generated with immunoSEQ multiplex PCR, while TCRdb's copy carries only in-frame clones and drops some. The data hold 14,000 or so clones, with more than 75% observed a single time. The sequenced sample was unsorted PBMCs, obtained 3.1 years after starting antiretroviral therapy. The receptors shown here come from a man aged 40-50 years with HIV.

The rearrangement links TRBV12-5 to TRBJ1-1; no clear D. Trimming removed 4 bases at V and 1 base at J, with 7 bases between. The germline gives CDR1 LGHNT, CDR2 FRNRAP. This CDR3 contains 13 residues. CDR3 amino acids: CASGSKENTEAFF. The DNA for the CDR3 is TGTGCTAGTGGTTCCAAGGAGAACACTGAAGCTTTCTTT.

The chain couples TRBV4-1 to TRBJ1-6; the match to TRBD1 covers 7 bases. J lost 6 bases, V lost 2 bases, and 4 bases had no gene match. The CDR3 consists of 15 residues. CDR1 and CDR2 (germline): MGHRA, YSYEKL. The CDR3 bases are TGCGCCAGCAGCCAAATCCGGGACAGTAATTCACCCCTCCACTTT. It translates to CASSQIRDSNSPLHF.